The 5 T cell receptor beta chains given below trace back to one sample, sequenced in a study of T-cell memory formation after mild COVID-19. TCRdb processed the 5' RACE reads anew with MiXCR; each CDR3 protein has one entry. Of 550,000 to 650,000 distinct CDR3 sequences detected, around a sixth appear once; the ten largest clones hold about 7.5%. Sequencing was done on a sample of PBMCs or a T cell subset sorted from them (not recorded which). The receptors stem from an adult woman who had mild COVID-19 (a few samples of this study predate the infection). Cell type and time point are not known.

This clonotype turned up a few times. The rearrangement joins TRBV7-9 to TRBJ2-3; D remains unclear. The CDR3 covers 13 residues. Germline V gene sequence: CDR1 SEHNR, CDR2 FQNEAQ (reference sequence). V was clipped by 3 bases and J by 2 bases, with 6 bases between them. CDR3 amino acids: CASSFLDTDTQYF. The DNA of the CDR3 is TGTGCCAGCAGCTTCTTGGACACAGATACGCAGTATTTT.

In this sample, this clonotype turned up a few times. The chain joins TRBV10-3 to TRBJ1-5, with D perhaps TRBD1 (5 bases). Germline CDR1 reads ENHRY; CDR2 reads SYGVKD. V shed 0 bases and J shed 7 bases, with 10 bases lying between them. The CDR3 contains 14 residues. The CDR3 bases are TGTGCCATCAGTGAGTCGACAGAGAGACAGCCCCAGCATTTT. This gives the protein CAISESTERQPQHF.

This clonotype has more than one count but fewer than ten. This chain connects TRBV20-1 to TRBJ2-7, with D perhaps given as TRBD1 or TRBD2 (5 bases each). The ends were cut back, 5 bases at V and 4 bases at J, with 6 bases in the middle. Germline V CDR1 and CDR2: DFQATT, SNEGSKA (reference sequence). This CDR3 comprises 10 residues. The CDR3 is CSAWGYEQYF. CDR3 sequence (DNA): TGCAGTGCTTGGGGGTACGAGCAGTACTTC.

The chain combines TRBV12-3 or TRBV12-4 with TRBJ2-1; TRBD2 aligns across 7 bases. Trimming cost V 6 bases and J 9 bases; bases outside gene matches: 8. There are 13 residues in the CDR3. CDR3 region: CASRGLSGGEQFF. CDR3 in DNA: TGTGCCAGCAGAGGGCTATCGGGGGGTGAGCAGTTCTTC.

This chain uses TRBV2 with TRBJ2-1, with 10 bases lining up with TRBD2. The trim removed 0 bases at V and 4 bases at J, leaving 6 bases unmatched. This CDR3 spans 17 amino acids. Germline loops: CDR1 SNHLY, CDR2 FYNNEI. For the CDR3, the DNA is TGTGCCAGCAGTGAAGCCCCAGGACTAGCGGATTACAATGAGCAGTTCTTC. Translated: CASSEAPGLADYNEQFF.